This T cell receptor beta chain was recorded in a study of beta chain features in type 1 diabetes. Investigators reverse transcribed all isolated RNA, so they sequenced expressed TCRB transcripts. The table came from immunoSEQ multiplex PCR; TCRdb's copy has only in-frame clones and leaves some out. The sample holds a few hundred thousand clones, about 29% seen once. The CDR3 loop spans 13 amino acids. Germline CDR1 reads SGDLS; CDR2 reads YYNGEE. Trimming left V 0 bases short and J 3 bases short, with 5 bases between. Note on this clone: The same CDR3 also results from other DNA sequences found in this sample.

Sequences were obtained from naive CD4+ T cells from blood. The receptor was isolated from a man aged 18 to 30 in good health. V usage is TRBV9 and J usage is TRBJ2-3; D is undetermined. DNA for the CDR3: TGTGCCAGCAGCGTAGTCGGGACAGATACGCAGTATTTT. Its translation: CASSVVGTDTQYF.